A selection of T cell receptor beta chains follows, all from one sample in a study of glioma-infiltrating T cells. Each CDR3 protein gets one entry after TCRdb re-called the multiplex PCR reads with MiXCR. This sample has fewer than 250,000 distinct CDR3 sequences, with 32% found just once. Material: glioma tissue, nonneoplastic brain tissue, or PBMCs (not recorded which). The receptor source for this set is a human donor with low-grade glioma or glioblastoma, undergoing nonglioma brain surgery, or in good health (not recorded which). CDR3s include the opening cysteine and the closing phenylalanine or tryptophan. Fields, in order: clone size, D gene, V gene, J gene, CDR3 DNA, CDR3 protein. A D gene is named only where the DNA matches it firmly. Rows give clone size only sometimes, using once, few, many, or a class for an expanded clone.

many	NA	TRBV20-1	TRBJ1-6	TGCAGTGCTAGAAGAGCAGGGAGATCACCCCTCCACTTT	CSARRAGRSPLHF
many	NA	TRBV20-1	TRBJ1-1	TGCAGTGCTAGGGCCAAACACATGAACACTGAAGCTTTCTTT	CSARAKHMNTEAFF
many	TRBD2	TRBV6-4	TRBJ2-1	TGTGCCAGCAGCGGGGTAGCGGGGATGAATGAGCAGTTCTTC	CASSGVAGMNEQFF
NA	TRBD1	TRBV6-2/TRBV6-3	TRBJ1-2	TGTGCCACAACGACAGGGGCTAGCTATGGCTACACCTTC	CATTTGASYGYTF
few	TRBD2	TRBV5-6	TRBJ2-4	TGTGCCAGCAGCTTGGAGCTAGCGGGAGTAAGGTACTTC	CASSLELAGVRYF
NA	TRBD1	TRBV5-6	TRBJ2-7	TGTGCCAGCAGCGAAGCCCCGACAGGGCCCCAGCAGTACTTC	CASSEAPTGPQQYF
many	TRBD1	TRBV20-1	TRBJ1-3	TGCAGTGCTAGAGATCTAGGGACAGAATCTGGAAACACCATATATTTT	CSARDLGTESGNTIYF
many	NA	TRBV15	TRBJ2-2	TGTGCCACCAGCAGAGATTTGGGTTACACCGGGGAGCTGTTTTTT	CATSRDLGYTGELFF
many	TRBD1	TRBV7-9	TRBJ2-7	TGTGCCAGCTCACCACCGGGACAGGGGGCCTACGAGCAGTACTTC	CASSPPGQGAYEQYF
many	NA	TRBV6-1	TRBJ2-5	TGTGCCAGCAAATCGGAAGTAGGGCTCGGCCAAGAGACCCAGTACTTC	CASKSEVGLGQETQYF
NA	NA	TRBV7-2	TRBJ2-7	TGTGCCAGCAGCCCGGGGCCTGGGGATTACGAGCAGTACTTC	CASSPGPGDYEQYF
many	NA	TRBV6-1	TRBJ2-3	TGTGCCAGCCGACGGATGGGCACAGATACGCAGTATTTT	CASRRMGTDTQYF
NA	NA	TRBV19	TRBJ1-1	TGTGCCAGTAGTATGGGGGCAGGGATGGGCACTGAAGCTTTCTTT	CASSMGAGMGTEAFF
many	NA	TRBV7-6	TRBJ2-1	TGTGCCAGCAGCTTACAGAATGAGCAGTTCTTC	CASSLQNEQFF
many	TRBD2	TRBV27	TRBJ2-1	TGTGCCAGCAGTTTAACTAGCGGGATAAATGAGCAGTTCTTC	CASSLTSGINEQFF
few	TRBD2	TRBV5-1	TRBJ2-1	TGCGCCAGCAGCTCCACTAGCGGGAGCTCCTACAATGAGCAGTTCTTC	CASSSTSGSSYNEQFF
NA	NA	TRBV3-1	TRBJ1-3	TGTGCCAGCAGACAAGGTCTCACTGGAAACACCATATATTTT	CASRQGLTGNTIYF
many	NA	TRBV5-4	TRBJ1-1	TGTGCCAGCAGCTTGGAGTCGAACACTGAAGCTTTCTTT	CASSLESNTEAFF
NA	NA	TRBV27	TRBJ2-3	TGTGCCAGCAGTCTAGTCGGGAAGACAGATACGCAGTATTTT	CASSLVGKTDTQYF
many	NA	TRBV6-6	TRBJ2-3	TGTGCCAGCAGTTACATGCTAGCTGGAGATACGCAGTATTTT	CASSYMLAGDTQYF
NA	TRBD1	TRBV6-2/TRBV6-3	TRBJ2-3	TGTGCCAGCAGTTACGGTCCCGGGACAGGGGACACAGATACGCAGTATTTT	CASSYGPGTGDTDTQYF
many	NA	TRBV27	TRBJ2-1	TGTGCCAGTTTATCGCGGGGCGGAGCCCCCAATGAGCAGTTCTTC	CASLSRGGAPNEQFF
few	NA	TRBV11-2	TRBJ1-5	TGTGCCAGCAGCTTAGGACCCCAAGGGGATCAGCCCCAGCATTTT	CASSLGPQGDQPQHF
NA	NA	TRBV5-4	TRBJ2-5	TGTGCCAGCAGCTTGCAGGGGCGCGAGACCCAGTACTTC	CASSLQGRETQYF
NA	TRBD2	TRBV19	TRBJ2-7	TGTGCCAGTAGTATACCCGTTAGCGGGGGAGGCGAGCAGTACTTC	CASSIPVSGGGEQYF
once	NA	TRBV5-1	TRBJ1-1	TGCGCCAGCAGCTTGGCGCAGGGATTGAACACTGAAGCTTTCTTT	CASSLAQGLNTEAFF
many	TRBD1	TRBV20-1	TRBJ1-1	TGCAGTGCTAGAAGGACAGGCACTGAAGCTTTCTTT	CSARRTGTEAFF